These 4 T cell receptor beta chains originate from one sample sequenced in a study of cytomegalovirus exposure and HLA in healthy donors (dated by TCRdb to about 2017). The method was the immunoSEQ multiplex PCR assay. Imported from immuneACCESS, the table was reduced by TCRdb to in-frame sequences with V and J called. These copies leave out some clones; in studies compared against another copy, an unresolved V gene accounts for under half, and the cause of the remainder is not known. Recorded for this sample are 150,000 to 200,000 clones; approximately 86% of them occurred a single time. Approximately 2.6% of the sample is in the top ten clones. The source material was PBMCs. These receptors all stem from a man aged 18 to 29 in good health and CMV-seropositive.

This clone appeared once. This sequence joins TRBV11-2 and TRBJ1-2; 8 nucleotides line up with TRBD1. Germline assignment: CDR1 SGHAT and CDR2 FQNNGV. The CDR3 consists of 17 residues. With 5 bases clipped from V and 4 bases from J, the junction kept 15 bases outside the gene matches. The chain's CDR3 is CASSLGGTGVAIYGYTF. For the CDR3, the DNA is TGTGCCAGCAGCCTCGGCGGGACAGGCGTCGCCATCTATGGCTACACCTTC.

Worth noting for this clone: Other DNA sequences of this sample code for an identical CDR3. The rearrangement uses TRBV5-1 and TRBJ2-7, with TRBD1 identical over 8 bases. Looked up from germline, CDR1 is SGHRS and CDR2 is YFSETQ. The CDR3 is 13 residues long. With V trimmed by 1 base and J by 3 bases, 0 bases remained unmatched. The CDR3 loop reads CASSLTGGYEQYF. The CDR3, as DNA: TGCGCCAGCAGCTTGACAGGGGGCTACGAGCAGTACTTC.

This clone has just a few counts. The V gene is TRBV10-3, the J gene TRBJ1-5; 9 nucleotides align to TRBD1. Germline-derived CDR1 and CDR2 are ENHRY and SYGVKD. This CDR3 region has 14 residues. CDR3: CAIGGGQGNQPQHF. The CDR3 DNA reads as TGTGCGATCGGAGGCGGACAGGGGAATCAGCCCCAGCATTTT.

The CDR3 loop reads CASSPPYLAGAAQETQYF. The CDR3 DNA reads as TGTGCCAGCTCACCACCGTATCTCGCGGGGGCCGCCCAAGAGACCCAGTACTTC. The chain employs TRBV18 and TRBJ2-5; possible D gene TRBD2, 7 bases. The CDR3 loop spans 18 amino acids. Germline V gene lookup returns CDR1 KGHSH and CDR2 LQKENI. Deletions cut 0 bases from V and 1 base from J, with 18 bases between.